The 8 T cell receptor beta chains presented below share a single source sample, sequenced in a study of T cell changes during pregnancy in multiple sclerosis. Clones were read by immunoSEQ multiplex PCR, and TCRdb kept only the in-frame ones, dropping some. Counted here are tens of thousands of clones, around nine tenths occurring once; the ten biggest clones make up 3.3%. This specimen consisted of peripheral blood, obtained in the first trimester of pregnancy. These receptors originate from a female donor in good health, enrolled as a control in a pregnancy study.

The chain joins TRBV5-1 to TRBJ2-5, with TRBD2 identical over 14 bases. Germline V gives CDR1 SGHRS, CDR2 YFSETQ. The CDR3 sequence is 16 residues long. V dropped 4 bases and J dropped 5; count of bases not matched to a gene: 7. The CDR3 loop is CASSQKTSGRVETQYF. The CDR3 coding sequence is TGCGCCAGCAGCCAAAAGACTAGCGGGAGGGTCGAGACCCAGTACTTC.

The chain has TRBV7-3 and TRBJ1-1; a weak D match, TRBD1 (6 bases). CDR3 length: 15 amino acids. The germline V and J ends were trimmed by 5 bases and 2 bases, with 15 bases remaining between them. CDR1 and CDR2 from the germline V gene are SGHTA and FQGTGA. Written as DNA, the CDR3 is TGTGCCAGCAGCCTACAGGGAAGCGGTAACACTGAAGCTTTCTTT. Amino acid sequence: CASSLQGSGNTEAFF.

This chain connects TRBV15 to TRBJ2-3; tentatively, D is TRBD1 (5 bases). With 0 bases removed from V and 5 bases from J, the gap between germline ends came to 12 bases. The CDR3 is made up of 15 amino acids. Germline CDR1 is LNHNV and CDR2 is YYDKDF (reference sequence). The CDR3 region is CATSRDAMGLDTQYF. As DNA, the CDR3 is TGTGCCACCAGCAGAGATGCAATGGGGCTAGATACGCAGTATTTT.

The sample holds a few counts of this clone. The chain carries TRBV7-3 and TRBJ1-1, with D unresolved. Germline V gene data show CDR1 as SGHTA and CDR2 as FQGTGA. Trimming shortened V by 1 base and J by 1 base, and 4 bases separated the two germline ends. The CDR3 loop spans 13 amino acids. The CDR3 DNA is TGTGCCAGCAGCTTAAATCAGAACACTGAAGCTTTCTTT. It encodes CASSLNQNTEAFF.

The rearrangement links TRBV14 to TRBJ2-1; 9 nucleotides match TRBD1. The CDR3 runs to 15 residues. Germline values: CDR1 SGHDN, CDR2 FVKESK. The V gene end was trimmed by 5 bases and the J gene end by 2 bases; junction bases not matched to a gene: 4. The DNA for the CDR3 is TGTGCCAGCAGCTTCCGGACAGGGGCCTACAATGAGCAGTTCTTC. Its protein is CASSFRTGAYNEQFF.

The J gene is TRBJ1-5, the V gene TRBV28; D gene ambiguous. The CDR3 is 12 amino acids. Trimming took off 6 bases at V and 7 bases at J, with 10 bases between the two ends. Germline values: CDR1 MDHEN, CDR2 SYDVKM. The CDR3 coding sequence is TGTGCCAGCAGCTCCCCCGAGCAGCCCCAGCATTTT. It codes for CASSSPEQPQHF.

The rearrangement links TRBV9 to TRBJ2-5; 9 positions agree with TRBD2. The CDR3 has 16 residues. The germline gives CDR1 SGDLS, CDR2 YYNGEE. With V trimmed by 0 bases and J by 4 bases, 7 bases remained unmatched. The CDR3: CASSVGSSGSRETQYF. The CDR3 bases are TGTGCCAGCAGCGTAGGAAGTAGCGGGAGTCGAGAGACCCAGTACTTC.

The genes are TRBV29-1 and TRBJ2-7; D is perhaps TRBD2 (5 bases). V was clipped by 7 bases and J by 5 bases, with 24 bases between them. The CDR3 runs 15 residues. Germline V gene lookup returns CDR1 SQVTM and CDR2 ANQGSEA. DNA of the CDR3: TGCAGCGCCTGGATTATAGGGAGAAGGTCACACGAGCAGTACTTC. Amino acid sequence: CSAWIIGRRSHEQYF.